What follows are 6 T cell receptor beta chains derived from one specimen sequenced in a study of T cells expressing NK-cell markers. TCRdb reprocessed the 5' RACE reads, with one entry per CDR3 protein and no DNA. The specimen's table records roughly 280,000 distinct CDR3 sequences. What was sequenced was blood T cells: a sorted CD56 or NKG2C T cell subset, CD4+ or CD8+ T cells, or bulk PBMC T cells (not recorded which). These receptors were taken from a man aged 18-30 years in good health.

The CDR3 sequence is CSILGTSGLKNIQYF. J is TRBJ2-4 and V is TRBV29-1; with no DNA, the TCRdb D assignment of TRBD2 cannot be verified. The length of the CDR3 is 15 residues. Germline V gene lookup returns CDR1 SQVTM and CDR2 ANQGSEA.

The chain recombines TRBV2 with TRBJ2-1; TCRdb returns TRBD2, unconfirmable since there is no DNA. This CDR3 is built from 15 residues. Per the germline V gene, CDR1 is SNHLY and CDR2 is FYNNEI. CDR3 amino acids: CASSILAGGRNEQFF.

This rearrangement joins TRBV3-1 to TRBJ1-1; TCRdb picks TRBD1, but there is no DNA to check that call. CDR1 and CDR2 (germline): LGHDT, YNNKEL (reference sequence). This CDR3 has 14 residues. CDR3 loop: CASSQGAGLTEAFF.

V is TRBV5-1 and J is TRBJ2-1; the D call from TCRdb, TRBD2, cannot be confirmed without DNA. The germline V gene encodes CDR1 SGHRS and CDR2 YFSETQ. The CDR3 totals 17 residues. The CDR3: CASSAAPGTSGYNEQFF.

The chain is built from TRBV29-1 and TRBJ2-1; TCRdb picks TRBD2, but there is no DNA to check that call. Germline-derived CDR1 and CDR2 are SQVTM and ANQGSEA. This CDR3 has 18 residues. This chain's CDR3 is CSVVMTLAGVGYENEQFF.

The CDR3 sequence: CASSLDGGMKFF. This chain links TRBV7-6 with TRBJ2-1; as DNA is missing, the TRBD2 call by TCRdb cannot be tested. The CDR3 runs to 12 residues. Germline assignment: CDR1 SGHVS and CDR2 FNYEAQ.